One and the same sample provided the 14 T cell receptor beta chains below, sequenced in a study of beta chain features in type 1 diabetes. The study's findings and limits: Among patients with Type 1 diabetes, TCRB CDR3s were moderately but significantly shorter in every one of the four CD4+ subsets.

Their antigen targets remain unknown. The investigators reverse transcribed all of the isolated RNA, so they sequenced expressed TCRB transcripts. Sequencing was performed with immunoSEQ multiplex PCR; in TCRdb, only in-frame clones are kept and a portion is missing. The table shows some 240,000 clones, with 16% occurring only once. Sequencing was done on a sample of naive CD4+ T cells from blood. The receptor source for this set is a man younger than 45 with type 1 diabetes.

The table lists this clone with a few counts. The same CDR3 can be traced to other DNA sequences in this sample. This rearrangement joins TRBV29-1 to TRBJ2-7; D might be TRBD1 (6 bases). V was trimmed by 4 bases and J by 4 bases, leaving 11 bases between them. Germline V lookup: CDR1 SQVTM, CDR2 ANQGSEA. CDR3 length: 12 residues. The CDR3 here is CSVVTGSYEQYF. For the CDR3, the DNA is TGCAGCGTTGTAACAGGGTCGTACGAGCAGTACTTC.

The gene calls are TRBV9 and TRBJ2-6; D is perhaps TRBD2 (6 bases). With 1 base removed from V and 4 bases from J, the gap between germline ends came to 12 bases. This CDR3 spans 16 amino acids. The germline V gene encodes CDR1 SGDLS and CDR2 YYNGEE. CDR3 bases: TGTGCCAGCAGCGTATTAGCGGATTCGGGGGCCAACGTCCTGACTTTC. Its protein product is CASSVLADSGANVLTF.

CDR3 DNA: TGTGCCAGCAGCTCGGGACAGGGGCTACCCTCCGAGCAGTTCTTC. Its protein is CASSSGQGLPSEQFF. This chain links TRBV5-4 with TRBJ2-1; 10 bases match TRBD1. The CDR3 contains 15 residues. Germline V gives CDR1 SGHNT, CDR2 YYREEE (reference sequence). V trimming: 3 bases; J trimming: 10 bases; junction bases outside the gene matches: 10.

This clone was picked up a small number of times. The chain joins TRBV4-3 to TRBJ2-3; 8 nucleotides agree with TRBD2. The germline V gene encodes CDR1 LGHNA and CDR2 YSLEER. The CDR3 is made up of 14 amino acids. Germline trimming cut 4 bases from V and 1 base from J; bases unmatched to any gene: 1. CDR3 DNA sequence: TGCGCCAGCAGCCCGGGAGGGCGCACAGATACGCAGTATTTT. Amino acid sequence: CASSPGGRTDTQYF.

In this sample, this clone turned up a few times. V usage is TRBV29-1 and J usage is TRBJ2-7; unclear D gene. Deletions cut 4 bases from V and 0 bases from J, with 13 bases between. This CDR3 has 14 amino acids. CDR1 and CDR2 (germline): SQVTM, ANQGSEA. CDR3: CSVGSRLNSYEQYF. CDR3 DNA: TGCAGCGTTGGAAGCAGGTTAAACTCCTACGAGCAGTACTTC.

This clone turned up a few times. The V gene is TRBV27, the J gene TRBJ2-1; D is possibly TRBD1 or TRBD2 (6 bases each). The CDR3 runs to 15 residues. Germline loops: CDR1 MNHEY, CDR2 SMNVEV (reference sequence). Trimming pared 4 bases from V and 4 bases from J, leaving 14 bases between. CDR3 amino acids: CASSSPTGGYNEQFF. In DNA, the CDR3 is TGTGCCAGCAGTTCCCCGACAGGAGGGTACAATGAGCAGTTCTTC.

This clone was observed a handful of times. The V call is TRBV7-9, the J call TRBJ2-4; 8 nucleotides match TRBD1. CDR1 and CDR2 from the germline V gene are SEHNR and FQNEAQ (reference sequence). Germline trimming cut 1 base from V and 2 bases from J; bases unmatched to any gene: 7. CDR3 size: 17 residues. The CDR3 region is CASSLELTGVSKNIQYF. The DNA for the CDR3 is TGTGCCAGCAGCTTAGAGTTGACAGGGGTTTCCAAAAACATTCAGTACTTC.

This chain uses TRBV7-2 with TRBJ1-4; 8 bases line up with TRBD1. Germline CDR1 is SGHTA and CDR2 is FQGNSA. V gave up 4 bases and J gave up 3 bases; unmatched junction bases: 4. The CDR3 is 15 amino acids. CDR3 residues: CASSSGDRPNEKLFF. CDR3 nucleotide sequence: TGTGCCAGCAGCTCCGGGGACAGGCCTAATGAAAAACTGTTTTTT.

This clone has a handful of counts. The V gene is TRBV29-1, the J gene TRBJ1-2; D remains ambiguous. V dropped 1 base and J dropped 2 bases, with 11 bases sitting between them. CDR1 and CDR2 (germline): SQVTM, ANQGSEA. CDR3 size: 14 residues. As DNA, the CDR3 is TGCAGCGTTGAAGGGGGATTAACAAACTATGGCTACACCTTC. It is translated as CSVEGGLTNYGYTF.

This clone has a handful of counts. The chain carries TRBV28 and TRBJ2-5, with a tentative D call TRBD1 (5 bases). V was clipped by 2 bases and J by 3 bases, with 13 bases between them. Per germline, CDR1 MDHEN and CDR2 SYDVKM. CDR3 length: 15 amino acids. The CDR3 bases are TGTGCCAGCAGTTTAAGGGGCAGGGCTGAAGAGACCCAGTACTTC. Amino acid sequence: CASSLRGRAEETQYF.

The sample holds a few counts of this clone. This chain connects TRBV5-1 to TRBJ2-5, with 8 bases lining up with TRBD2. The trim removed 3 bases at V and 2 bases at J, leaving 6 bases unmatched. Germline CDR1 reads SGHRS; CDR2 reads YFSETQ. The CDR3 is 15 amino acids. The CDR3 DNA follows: TGCGCCAGCAGCTCCACTACTAGCGGACAAGAGACCCAGTACTTC. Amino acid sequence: CASSSTTSGQETQYF.

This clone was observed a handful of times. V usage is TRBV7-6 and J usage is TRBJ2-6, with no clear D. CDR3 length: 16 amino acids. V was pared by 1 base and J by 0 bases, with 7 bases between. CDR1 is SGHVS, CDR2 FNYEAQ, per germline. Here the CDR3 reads CASSLEAYSGANVLTF. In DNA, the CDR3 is TGTGCCAGCAGCTTAGAGGCATACTCTGGGGCCAACGTCCTGACTTTC.

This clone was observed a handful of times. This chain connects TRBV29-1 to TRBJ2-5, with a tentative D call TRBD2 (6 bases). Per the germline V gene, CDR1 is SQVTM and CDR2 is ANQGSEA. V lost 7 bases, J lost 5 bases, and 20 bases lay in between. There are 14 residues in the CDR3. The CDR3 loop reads CSAGSPRREETQYF. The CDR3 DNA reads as TGCAGCGCAGGAAGTCCGCGTCGGGAGGAGACCCAGTACTTC.

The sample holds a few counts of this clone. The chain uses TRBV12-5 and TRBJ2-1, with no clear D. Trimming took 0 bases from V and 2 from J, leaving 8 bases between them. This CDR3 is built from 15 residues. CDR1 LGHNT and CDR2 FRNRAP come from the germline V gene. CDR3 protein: CASGLVRGTYNEQFF. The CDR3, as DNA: TGTGCTAGTGGTTTGGTACGTGGGACCTACAATGAGCAGTTCTTC. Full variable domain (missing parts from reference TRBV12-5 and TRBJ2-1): DARVTQTPRHKVTEMGQEVTMRCQPILGHNTVFWYRQTMMQGLELLAYFRNRAPLDDSGMPKDRFSAEMPDATLATLKIQPSEPRDSAVYFCASGLVRGTYNEQFFGPGTRLTVL.